Presented here are 9 T cell receptor beta chains from one specimen sequenced in a study of blood T cell repertoires in COVID-19. This table comes from immunoSEQ multiplex PCR, and its TCRdb copy is limited to in-frame clones, with some not included. The sample has about 120,000 clones, about 70% seen once. Source material: peripheral blood. The receptor source for this set is a man aged 55-75 years with acute or convalescent COVID-19.

The gene calls are TRBV27 and TRBJ2-1; 11 bases align to TRBD2. Germline V gives CDR1 MNHEY, CDR2 SMNVEV (reference sequence). V dropped 8 bases and J dropped 4; count of bases not matched to a gene: 4. CDR3 length: 14 amino acids. The CDR3, as DNA: TGTGCCAGCCACGGACTAGCGGGTTACAATGAGCAGTTCTTC. Its protein is CASHGLAGYNEQFF.

This rearrangement joins TRBV9 to TRBJ1-2; 7 bases map to TRBD1. Germline assignment: CDR1 SGDLS and CDR2 YYNGEE. This CDR3 comprises 14 residues. With 3 bases clipped from V and 6 bases from J, the junction kept 8 bases outside the gene matches. CDR3 nucleotide sequence: TGTGCCAGCAGCGCCAGACAGGGTTCAGATGGCTACACCTTC. Translation: CASSARQGSDGYTF.

The rearrangement uses TRBV4-2 and TRBJ2-4, with 16 bases fitting TRBD2. The CDR3 has 16 amino acids. V lost 4 bases and J lost 9; bases outside the gene matches: 6. CDR1 and CDR2 from the germline V gene are LGHNA and YNFKEQ. CDR3 in DNA: TGTGCCAGCAGCCCGGGACTAGCGGGGGGGTCTATCATTCAGTACTTC. This sequence encodes CASSPGLAGGSIIQYF.

The genes are TRBV27 and TRBJ1-2; D is possibly TRBD1 (5 bases). V gave up 8 bases and J gave up 1 base, with 14 bases separating them. Germline CDR1 and CDR2: MNHEY and SMNVEV (reference sequence). This CDR3 is 14 amino acids long. The CDR3, as DNA: TGTGCCAGCGGGGATGTCGGGGGTAACTATGGCTACACCTTC. This codes for CASGDVGGNYGYTF.

This clone has just one count. V usage is TRBV3-1 (or the pseudogene TRBV3-2) and J usage is TRBJ1-1; 8 bases are shared with TRBD1. This CDR3 has 14 residues. Looked up from germline, CDR1 is LGHDT and CDR2 is YNNKEL (reference sequence). V was clipped by 2 bases and J by 8 bases; unmatched bases: 7. CDR3 residues: CASSQQGANGEAFF. CDR3 coding DNA: TGTGCCAGCAGCCAACAGGGGGCGAATGGGGAAGCTTTCTTT.

A note on this clone: Other DNA sequences in this specimen translate into the identical CDR3. This sequence joins TRBV6-5 and TRBJ1-1, with a tentative D call TRBD1 (5 bases). Germline V CDR1 and CDR2: MNHEY, SVGAGI. V shed 8 bases and J shed 4 bases, with 8 bases lying between them. The CDR3 consists of 11 residues. The CDR3 DNA is TGTGCCAGCGACAGAGGCACTGAAGCTTTCTTT. This translates into CASDRGTEAFF.

The chain joins TRBV10-3 to TRBJ1-4; 8 nucleotides align to TRBD1. CDR1 is ENHRY and CDR2 is SYGVKD in the germline V gene. CDR3 size: 15 residues. J lost 8 bases, V lost 3 bases, and 8 bases had no gene match. The CDR3 loop is CAISEPQGGREKLFF. In DNA form, the CDR3 reads TGTGCCATCAGTGAACCACAGGGGGGACGAGAAAAACTGTTTTTT.

The CDR3 DNA is TGCGCCAGCACACGACAACCGGGGGACACTGAAGCTTTCTTT. This translates into CASTRQPGDTEAFF. J is TRBJ1-1 and V is TRBV5-1; tentative D call: TRBD1 (5 bases). V shed 6 bases and J shed 3 bases, with 15 bases lying between them. Germline-derived CDR1 and CDR2 are SGHRS and YFSETQ. The length of the CDR3 is 14 residues. The variable domain in full, completed from reference TRBV5-1 and TRBJ1-1, reads KAGVTQTPRYLIKTRGQQVTLSCSPISGHRSVSWYQQTPGQGLQFLFEYFSETQRNKGNFPGRFSGRQFSNSRSEMNVSTLELGDSALYLCASTRQPGDTEAFFGQGTRLTVV.

The V and J genes are TRBV3-1 (or the pseudogene TRBV3-2) and TRBJ2-6, with 7 bases matching TRBD1. CDR1 is LGHDT and CDR2 is YNNKEL in the germline V gene (reference sequence). J lost 3 bases, V lost 5 bases, and 10 bases had no gene match. The CDR3 length is 17 residues. DNA for the CDR3: TGTGCCAGCAGCAGACAGGGCTATAACGGTGGGGCCAACGTCCTGACTTTC. Its translation: CASSRQGYNGGANVLTF.